One T cell receptor (beta chain) is described in this entry. Its antigen is still unknown. The entry originates in a study of CD8 T cells in ankylosing spondylitis. CDR1 and CDR2 (germline): MNHEY, SVGEGT. V lost 2 bases, J lost 0 bases, and 12 bases stayed unmatched. The CDR3 runs to 20 residues. TCRdb called the 5' RACE reads again in MiXCR, with one record for every CDR3 protein. Seen here are approximately 500,000 distinct CDR3 sequences, about 13% observed once, and the top ten hold almost 7%. Study results and limitations: A TCR beta motif of under ten highly homologous variants appeared characteristic of ankylosing spondylitis blood. Some motif variants were previously reported in reactive arthritis synovial fluid and blood.

The rearrangement uses TRBV6-2 or TRBV6-3 and TRBJ2-6, with TRBD2 matching over 8 bases. This clonotype originated in a male donor with ankylosing spondylitis. Sequencing input: blood, either unsorted or a sorted T cell fraction (not recorded which). The CDR3 reads CASSYASFSGAYSGANVLTF. The CDR3, as DNA: TGTGCCAGCAGTTACGCCTCTTTTAGCGGGGCCTACTCTGGGGCCAACGTCCTGACTTTC.